These T cell receptor beta chains were read from a single sample in a study of graft-versus-host responses after intestinal transplantation. This table comes from immunoSEQ multiplex PCR, and its TCRdb copy is limited to in-frame clones, with some not included. The sample has around 100,000 clones, about 92% seen once; the top ten hold roughly 1%. The antigens of these receptors remain unknown. The specimen was unstimulated CD8+ T cells sorted from spleen or lymph node cells, collected before transplant. The source of these receptors is a human donor who was the organ donor for an intestinal transplant. Each CDR3 is given without its conserved first and last residue.

cdr3_length	v_call	cdr3_aa
14	TRBV6-5	ASSYVRTGANTEAF
10	TRBV4-1	ASSHLAGEQF
11	TRBV5-6	ASSAGGGYEQY
11	TRBV5-6	ASSFGGSYEQY
12	TRBV7-8	ASNPRLAADTQY
15	TRBV5-1	ASSLEGLAGVLYEQF
14	TRBV5-4	ASSRPGRLGTDTQY
7	TRBV6-5	ATEPWAF
16	TRBV25-1	ASSEYIRGLAGEDTQY
11	TRBV27	ASSLISGGELF
11	TRBV25-1	ASSVADWDGYT
12	TRBV5-4	ASSLAFIRDGYT
9	TRBV6-5	ASSTTDTQY
12	TRBV28	ASTDRPSADTQY
14	TRBV19	ASSDWPDRGGEPQH
12	TRBV15	ATSRGGGQREAF
12	TRBV29-1	SVMDSESSYEQY
12	TRBV2	ASRAGGRNNEQF
15	TRBV27	ASSPSLGQGYTDTQY
13	TRBV4-1	ASSKMRQGWAEAF
13	TRBV19	ASTIGRTLNQPQH
14	TRBV4-1	ASSPEPVREYNEQF
14	TRBV27	ASSLGGLAGLGEQF